The clone carrying this T cell receptor beta chain was seen ten or more times. The target antigen is unknown. Time point specified: patch test 2, 6 weeks after DPC sensitization. As for treatment: therapeutic diphenylcyclopropenone sensitization with weekly scalp DPC. These data belong to a study of human T cells and chemical hapten exposure. Background on the study: The sensitizing agent was 2% DPC, placed on about 2 cm by about 2 cm of upper inner arm skin. Findings of the study overall: More PT1 expanded TCRs went with higher patch test scores.

Library construction involved attaching unique molecular identifiers to individual cDNA molecules, which allowed quantitative, reproducible TCR counting. TCRdb used MiXCR to reprocess the RACE reads, holding one entry per CDR3 protein. The sample has about 40,000 distinct CDR3 sequences, about 3.5% seen once. Germline V gene sequence: CDR1 MNHEY, CDR2 SVGAGI. The V gene lost 0 bases and the J gene lost 3 bases, with 8 bases spanning the gap. The CDR3 loop spans 14 amino acids. The sample here was whole blood, taken in connection with sensitization to the hapten diphenylcyclopropenone (DPC). V usage is TRBV6-5 and J usage is TRBJ1-1; D is ambiguous. The sequence was obtained from a man aged 40-50 years with alopecia areata. Some clones in this sample may be carry-over from other donors' samples. The CDR3 DNA reads as TGTGCCAGCAGTTACTCAGGGAGGGACACTGAAGCTTTCTTT. Its translation: CASSYSGRDTEAFF.